This T cell receptor (beta chain) derives from a study of human T cells and chemical hapten exposure (dated by TCRdb to the early 2020s). For context, the study as a whole: Libraries were pooled for sequencing, and variation in per-sample TCR yields was attributed mainly to small differences in library volumes within the pool. The study tracked peripheral blood TCR repertoire changes in vivo during primary and secondary sensitization to the hapten diphenylcyclopropenone (DPC) in alopecia patients. Each blood RNA sample was used to sequence both TCR alpha and TCR beta chains. Paper-wide results and their limitations: The number of TCRs above 1 in 1000 frequency did not change with DPC sensitization; there was no evidence of global repertoire structure alterations. Repeated subsampling changed both the strength of the expansion versus patch-test correlation and the threshold at which that correlation became significant.

V is pruned by 4 bases and J by 1 base, leaving 3 bases of the junction without a gene match. CDR1 and CDR2, looked up from the germline V gene (reference sequence), are SEHNR and FQNEAQ. Including the terminal cysteine and phenylalanine, the CDR3 comprises 16 residues. CDR3 DNA is the only sequence kept; it has 48 bases, read in frame from the first base. The library was obtained by RACE. Sequencing took place on a NextSeq 500. During library preparation, unique molecular identifiers were attached to individual cDNA molecules so that TCRs could be counted in a quantitative, reproducible way. The authors' analysis ran thus. Samples had a median of about 90,000 TCRs, with a range from roughly 20,000 to 690,600. The Decombinator software suite was used to annotate the V, J and CDR3 of the TCR reads. To make PS versus PT1 abundance plots, every sample was subsampled to the same number of TCRs (28,000). TCRs were defined as expanded if absent before sensitization and observed at least eight times at the 2-week time point. TCRdb cleaned the public reads at Q25 with fastp, built clones with MiXCR and kept in-frame beta chains. Rows merge per CDR3 protein into single entries with the most common DNA and genes. TCRdb, rather than the study authors, made the V and J calls. The sample table lists roughly 30,000 distinct CDR3 sequences, approximately 7.4% of them with a count of one. Of the sample, 9.9% is held by the ten largest clones.

This clonotype has only a few counts. The target of this receptor is not known. No qualities accompany the bases; no much larger clone lies one base away. Taken with the paper, the label for time point translates to: healthy volunteer bleed at 2 weeks. Total RNA was extracted from unfractionated whole blood that had been collected in Tempus Blood RNA tubes. Four or five healthy volunteers served as TCR sequencing controls and were bled at day 0, 2 weeks and 6 weeks. This TCR was sampled from a human donor in good health. Some clones in this sample may be carry-over from other donors' samples. What was sequenced was whole blood. The chain links TRBV7-9 with TRBJ1-3; TRBD1 matches 11 bases in the middle. In nucleotide form, the sequence is TGTGCCAGCAGCTATGGGACAGGGGGGTCTGGAAACACCATATATTTT. It encodes CASSYGTGGSGNTIYF. When the CDR3 is completed using the reference TRBV7-9 and TRBJ1-3 genes on either side, the full variable domain is DTGVSQNPRHKITKRGQNVTFRCDPISEHNRLYWYRQTLGQGPEFLTYFQNEAQLEKSRLLSDRFSAERPKGSFSTLEIQRTEQGDSAMYLCASSYGTGGSGNTIYFGEGSWLTVV.